The 8 T cell receptor beta chains presented below share a single source sample, sequenced in a study of T cells in Graves' hyperthyroidism and ophthalmopathy (dated by TCRdb to between 2019 and 2020). The library relied on multiplex PCR. The reads were generated on an Illumina HiSeq 2000. Amplification of TCR beta CDR3 regions was carried out from RNA transcripts. A first-round RT-PCR of the TCR CDR3 used the HTBI primer set with the Qiagen OneStep RT-PCR kit. Using fastp trimming at Q25 and MiXCR clonotype assembly, TCRdb reanalyzed the public sequencing data and kept in-frame beta chains. CDR3 protein sequences are deduplicated, and each keeps its most common genes and DNA. Present in this sample are around 450,000 distinct CDR3 sequences, roughly 13% of which were seen just once. The top ten clones comprise less than 6.5% of the sample. Sample: blood. Every receptor here comes from a woman younger than 35 with Graves' hyperthyroidism.

There are many counts of this clonotype. J is TRBJ2-7 and V is TRBV20-1; TRBD2 matches 11 bases. The CDR3 contains 15 residues. After removal of 3 bases from V and 5 bases from J, the junction contained 9 bases not matched to a gene. Germline CDR1 reads DFQATT; CDR2 reads SNEGSKA (reference sequence). The CDR3 is CSAREVTSGNDEQYF. The DNA of the CDR3 is TGCAGTGCTAGGGAAGTGACTAGCGGGAACGACGAGCAGTACTTC.

There are many counts of this clonotype. The chain combines TRBV15 with TRBJ2-1; 9 bases match TRBD2. This CDR3 contains 16 residues. The trim removed 5 bases at V and 5 bases at J, leaving 10 bases unmatched. The germline gives CDR1 LNHNV, CDR2 YYDKDF (reference sequence). CDR3 protein: CATSDRTSAVNNEQFF. The CDR3 bases are TGTGCCACCAGCGATCGGACTAGCGCGGTAAACAATGAGCAGTTCTTC.

This clonotype was counted many times. This rearrangement joins TRBV30 to TRBJ2-6; D is unclear. The germline V gene encodes CDR1 GTSNPN and CDR2 SVGIG (reference sequence). Trimming shortened V by 0 bases and J by 0 bases, and 3 bases separated the two germline ends. There are 14 residues in the CDR3. The CDR3 nucleotides are TGTGCCTGGAGTGTCGGCTCTGGGGCCAACGTCCTGACTTTC. This codes for CAWSVGSGANVLTF.

This clonotype was counted ten times or more. The chain uses TRBV6-1 and TRBJ2-5; a possible D gene is TRBD2 (6 bases). CDR3 size: 16 residues. Looked up from germline, CDR1 is MNHNS and CDR2 is SASEGT. Trimming took 5 bases from V and 6 from J, leaving 22 bases between them. For the CDR3, the DNA is TGTGCCAGCAGTTATACCGGTCAAACGGGAGCACAGACCCAGTACTTC. Protein: CASSYTGQTGAQTQYF.

This clonotype was counted at least ten times. The rearrangement links TRBV18 to TRBJ2-3; 10 bases line up with TRBD2. From germline, CDR1 is KGHSH and CDR2 LQKENI. After removal of 0 bases from V and 4 bases from J, the junction contained 4 bases not matched to a gene. This CDR3 spans 16 amino acids. Here the CDR3 DNA reads TGTGCCAGCTCACCACCGACTAGCGGGTACCCAGATACGCAGTATTTT. Its translation is CASSPPTSGYPDTQYF.

This clonotype was seen ten or more times. The rearrangement uses TRBV5-1 and TRBJ1-3; D gene unclear. V was clipped by 0 bases and J by 3 bases, with 13 bases between them. CDR3 length: 16 amino acids. The germline V gene has CDR1 SGHRS and CDR2 YFSETQ. The CDR3 region is CASSLDRPTIGNTIYF. The CDR3 DNA reads as TGCGCCAGCAGCTTGGACAGACCCACGATTGGAAACACCATATATTTT.

This clonotype was detected many times. V gene TRBV11-2 combines with J gene TRBJ2-2, with a weak D call TRBD2 (6 bases). The CDR3 is 14 amino acids. V was pared by 6 bases and J by 2 bases, with 10 bases between. Germline CDR1 and CDR2: SGHAT and FQNNGV. The CDR3 coding sequence is TGTGCCAGCAGTATGGGACTTAACACCGGGGAGCTGTTTTTT. As protein: CASSMGLNTGELFF. Combining the CDR3 with reference TRBV11-2 and TRBJ2-2 gives the whole variable domain EAGVAQSPRYKIIEKRQSVAFWCNPISGHATLYWYQQILGQGPKLLIQFQNNGVVDDSQLPKDRFSAERLKGVDSTLKIQPAKLEDSAVYLCASSMGLNTGELFFGEGSRLTVL.

This clonotype was observed many times. The CDR3 nucleotides read TGCGCCAGCAGCCATTACGACAGCCGTAATGAAAAACTGTTTTTT. As protein: CASSHYDSRNEKLFF. V usage is TRBV4-1 and J usage is TRBJ1-4; weak D call: TRBD1 (5 bases). The CDR3 runs 15 residues. CDR1 MGHRA and CDR2 YSYEKL come from the germline V gene. V lost 3 bases, J lost 4 bases, and 12 bases lay in between.